A single sample gave rise to the 30 T cell receptor beta chains below, sequenced in a study of blood T cell repertoires in COVID-19. Clones were sequenced by immunoSEQ multiplex PCR, and TCRdb holds only the in-frame ones, with some missing. The table has 130,000 or so clones, around 81% seen once. The sequenced material came from peripheral blood. The receptors stem from a human donor in a cohort sampled during active COVID-19.

The chain employs TRBV4-1 and TRBJ1-1; D is ambiguous. The germline gives CDR1 MGHRA, CDR2 YSYEKL. Trimming took 1 base from V and 7 from J, leaving 13 bases between them. This CDR3 spans 14 amino acids. CDR3 nucleotide sequence: TGCGCCAGCAGCCAAGCCGGCGGAGTGCGTGAAGCTTTCTTT. The encoded protein is CASSQAGGVREAFF.

The chain has TRBV11-3 and TRBJ2-2; D is possibly TRBD2 (6 bases). The V gene's germline CDR1 is SGHNT and CDR2 YENEEA. V lost 6 bases, J lost 4 bases, and 9 bases lay in between. The CDR3 consists of 13 residues. CDR3 coding DNA: TGTGCCAGCAGGCGGCGGGGCACCGGGGAGCTGTTTTTT. Amino acid sequence: CASRRRGTGELFF.

In its sample, this clone was seen once. The CDR3 DNA sequence: TGTGCCAGCAGTGAGGGTTTGAGAACCGGAGGGAAGACCCAGTACTTC. This gives the protein CASSEGLRTGGKTQYF. This chain links TRBV2 with TRBJ2-5, with D tentatively TRBD2 (6 bases). V lost 3 bases and J 6 bases, leaving 20 bases between the germline ends. From germline, CDR1 is SNHLY and CDR2 FYNNEI. The CDR3 spans 16 residues.

The chain links TRBV6-5 to TRBJ1-4, with D unclear. V was clipped by 6 bases and J by 2 bases, with 10 bases between them. CDR1 and CDR2 from the germline V gene are MNHEY and SVGAGI. This CDR3 region has 14 residues. The CDR3 bases are TGTGCCAGCAGCCTGACACCTACTAATGAAAAACTGTTTTTT. This codes for CASSLTPTNEKLFF.

The chain recombines TRBV29-1 with TRBJ1-1; D gene ambiguous. Between the trimmed V and J ends, which lost 4 bases and 1 base, there was a span of 7 bases. Germline V gives CDR1 SQVTM, CDR2 ANQGSEA. The CDR3 is 12 residues long. The CDR3, as DNA: TGCAGCGTTGCCAGCGAGAACACTGAAGCTTTCTTT. Amino acids: CSVASENTEAFF.

This chain joins TRBV7-2 and TRBJ1-4; 7 bases are a match to TRBD1. The CDR3 loop spans 14 amino acids. Germline V gives CDR1 SGHTA, CDR2 FQGNSA. Trimming removed 2 bases from V and 4 bases from J; junction bases left unmatched: 1. The DNA for the CDR3 is TGTGCCAGCAGCTTACAGGGGGGTAATGAAAAACTGTTTTTT. It specifies CASSLQGGNEKLFF.

CDR3 nucleotides: TGTGCCAGCAGCTTACAGGGGGCGTCTACTATCCCGTCCTACAATGAGCAGTTCTTC. Amino acid sequence: CASSLQGASTIPSYNEQFF. The chain links TRBV7-2 to TRBJ2-1; 8 positions agree with TRBD1. V lost 2 bases, J lost 1 base, and 13 bases stayed unmatched. CDR1 and CDR2 from the germline V gene are SGHTA and FQGNSA. The CDR3 runs 19 residues.

The chain carries TRBV29-1 and TRBJ2-5; D is undetermined. Germline V gene data show CDR1 as SQVTM and CDR2 as ANQGSEA. The CDR3 is made up of 12 amino acids. With 2 bases removed from V and 1 base from J, the gap between germline ends came to 5 bases. CDR3 region: CSVEISQETQYF. The DNA of the CDR3 is TGCAGCGTTGAAATATCCCAAGAGACCCAGTACTTC.

The rearrangement uses TRBV19 and TRBJ2-1; D possibly corresponds to TRBD1 (6 bases). The CDR3 runs to 14 residues. The germline V gene encodes CDR1 LNHDA and CDR2 SQIVND (reference sequence). V lost 5 bases and J 4 bases, leaving 12 bases between the germline ends. The CDR3: CASSPRQEYNEQFF. CDR3 coding DNA: TGTGCCAGTAGTCCGAGACAGGAGTACAATGAGCAGTTCTTC.

This clone was recorded only once. The chain recombines TRBV3-1 (or the pseudogene TRBV3-2) with TRBJ2-3; no firm D call. Germline CDR1 and CDR2: LGHDT and YNNKEL (reference sequence). V shed 1 base and J shed 6 bases, with 8 bases lying between them. The CDR3 has 13 residues. The CDR3 coding sequence is TGTGCCAGCAGCCAAGGTCGGGTGGATACGCAGTATTTT. It yields the protein CASSQGRVDTQYF.

The chain combines TRBV21-1 with TRBJ2-1; TRBD1, as called in the table, went unchecked against the DNA. TRBV21-1 is noted as a pseudogene. The CDR3 sequence is 14 residues long. CDR3 in DNA: TGTGCCAGCAGCAAAGGCCCGGACAACAATGAGCAGTTCTTC. Translated: CASSKGPDNNEQFF.

V gene TRBV5-4 combines with J gene TRBJ2-5, with D perhaps TRBD1 (6 bases). Germline loops: CDR1 SGHNT, CDR2 YYREEE (reference sequence). The CDR3 covers 14 residues. V was pared by 4 bases and J by 5 bases, with 15 bases between. CDR3 DNA: TGTGCCAGCAGCGCACCTACAGGGACCGAGACCCAGTACTTC. This translates into CASSAPTGTETQYF.

The J gene is TRBJ2-1, the V gene TRBV29-1; TRBD2 agrees at 11 bases. Germline V gives CDR1 SQVTM, CDR2 ANQGSEA. The J segment lost 8 bases and the V segment lost 6 bases, leaving 9 bases of the junction unmatched. This CDR3 has 14 amino acids. CDR3 loop: CSVLAGGAADEQFF. The CDR3 region has the DNA TGCAGCGTCTTAGCGGGAGGGGCCGCGGATGAGCAGTTCTTC.

The chain combines TRBV28 with TRBJ2-7, with TRBD1 matching 9 bases. After removal of 10 bases from V and 4 bases from J, the junction contained 5 bases not matched to a gene. This CDR3 has 12 amino acids. Germline loops: CDR1 MDHEN, CDR2 SYDVKM. The CDR3 protein is CAIQGARYEQYF. Written as DNA, the CDR3 is TGTGCCATACAGGGGGCGCGGTACGAGCAGTACTTC.

This clone has more than one count but fewer than ten. This chain uses TRBV2 with TRBJ1-4; D may be TRBD1 (5 bases). This CDR3 has 13 amino acids. V was pared by 0 bases and J by 11 bases, with 10 bases between. The germline V gene has CDR1 SNHLY and CDR2 FYNNEI. CDR3 coding DNA: TGTGCCAGCAGTGAAGCGGGCAGGGCTAAACTGTTTTTT. Residues: CASSEAGRAKLFF.

The genes are TRBV19 and TRBJ2-2; D is unclear. The germline CDR1 and CDR2 sequences are LNHDA and SQIVND (reference sequence). Trimming took off 3 bases at V and 0 bases at J, with 8 bases between the two ends. The CDR3 is 15 amino acids. DNA of the CDR3: TGTGCCAGTAGTATTTACGGTGCGAACACCGGGGAGCTGTTTTTT. Protein: CASSIYGANTGELFF.

This clone was counted once. The chain carries TRBV12-1 and TRBJ2-6; whether TRBD1, the table's D call, matches the DNA was not checked. TRBV12-1 is marked as a pseudogene. CDR3 length: 19 residues. Written as DNA, the CDR3 is TGTGCCAGCAGCTTTGAAATGGGACAGAGTAGCTCTGGGGCCAACGTCCTGACTTTC. This gives the protein CASSFEMGQSSSGANVLTF.

This chain connects TRBV11-3 to TRBJ2-3; TRBD2 agrees at 14 bases. Per germline, CDR1 SGHNT and CDR2 YENEEA. The CDR3 has 15 residues. The J segment lost 11 bases and the V segment lost 5 bases, leaving 9 bases of the junction unmatched. CDR3 coding DNA: TGTGCCAGCAGCCCCGGGACTAGCGGGAGAGTCGGGCAGTATTTT. This encodes CASSPGTSGRVGQYF.

The rearrangement joins TRBV15 to TRBJ1-2, with TRBD1 matching 8 bases. The CDR3 is made up of 16 amino acids. Germline trimming cut 0 bases from V and 6 bases from J; bases unmatched to any gene: 9. Germline CDR1 and CDR2: LNHNV and YYDKDF (reference sequence). CDR3 coding DNA: TGTGCCACCAGCAGAGACCTCGCTCACAGGGGGAATGGCTACACCTTC. Translating it yields CATSRDLAHRGNGYTF. The entire variable domain, with the rest obtained from reference TRBV15 and TRBJ1-2, is as follows: DAMVIQNPRYQVTQFGKPVTLSCSQTLNHNVMYWYQQKSSQAPKLLFHYYDKDFNNEADTPDNFQSRRPNTSFCFLDIRSPGLGDTAMYLCATSRDLAHRGNGYTFGSGTRLTVV.

The chain uses TRBV27 and TRBJ1-4; possibly TRBD1 for D (6 bases). V lost 6 bases to trimming and J lost 1 base, with 15 bases between them. CDR1 MNHEY and CDR2 SMNVEV come from the germline V gene (reference sequence). There are 16 residues in the CDR3. CDR3 residues: CASSLNRAGTNEKLFF. Written as DNA, the CDR3 is TGTGCCAGCAGCCTCAACAGGGCGGGAACTAATGAAAAACTGTTTTTT.

The chain links TRBV18 to TRBJ2-2, with D unclear. V was cut by 4 bases and J by 0 bases, with 12 bases left in between. This CDR3 comprises 16 residues. Germline lookup yields CDR1 KGHSH and CDR2 LQKENI. CDR3: CASSLQALANTGELFF. Here the CDR3 DNA reads TGTGCCAGCTCACTCCAGGCCTTAGCGAACACCGGGGAGCTGTTTTTT.

The J gene is TRBJ2-1, the V gene TRBV11-2; TRBD2 matches at 8 bases. Germline V CDR1 and CDR2: SGHAT, FQNNGV. With V trimmed by 0 bases and J by 7 bases, 11 bases remained unmatched. This CDR3 is 17 amino acids long. In DNA, the CDR3 is TGTGCCAGCAGCTTAGATCTGGTCGGGAGGGAGTGGAATGAGCAGTTCTTC. Amino acids: CASSLDLVGREWNEQFF.

In this sample, this clone turned up a few times. The chain carries TRBV11-2 and TRBJ2-7; 7 bases fit TRBD2. With 4 bases clipped from V and 3 bases from J, the junction kept 15 bases outside the gene matches. Germline CDR1 SGHAT, CDR2 FQNNGV. The CDR3 is made up of 17 amino acids. The CDR3 region is CASSSSGRGSYYYEQYF. The CDR3 nucleotides read TGTGCCAGCAGCTCATCGGGGCGGGGGAGTTACTACTACGAGCAGTACTTC.

The rearrangement joins TRBV5-1 to TRBJ2-1; TRBD2 matches at 7 bases. CDR3 length equals 17 residues. Germline loops: CDR1 SGHRS, CDR2 YFSETQ. The V segment lost 3 bases and the J segment 0 bases; nucleotides outside the gene matches: 9. The CDR3 protein is CASSSSPAGSSYNEQFF. Here the CDR3 DNA reads TGCGCCAGCAGCTCCTCCCCAGCGGGAAGCTCCTACAATGAGCAGTTCTTC.

This clone occurred a few times. CDR3 residues: CASSILRTSNQPQHF. CDR3 in DNA: TGTGCCAGTAGTATTTTAAGGACAAGCAATCAGCCCCAGCATTTT. J is TRBJ1-5 and V is TRBV19; possibly TRBD1 for D (5 bases). V gave up 3 bases and J gave up 1 base, with 10 bases separating them. Germline V gives CDR1 LNHDA, CDR2 SQIVND (reference sequence). This CDR3 is built from 15 residues.

Note on this clone: The germline gene is not matched at one end of the junction; a read error may be the cause. The chain combines TRBV3-1 (or the pseudogene TRBV3-2) with TRBJ1-3, with TRBD1 identical over 7 bases. CDR1 is LGHDT and CDR2 is YNNKEL in the germline V gene (reference sequence). The CDR3 length is 11 residues. CDR3 nucleotide sequence: TGTGCCAGCAGCTCCCGGGACAGCCTGAATTTT. Its translation is CASSSRDSLNF.

This clone was counted once. The J gene is TRBJ2-7, the V gene TRBV28; a possible D gene is TRBD2 (6 bases). V lost 6 bases and J lost 3, with 12 bases in between. This CDR3 region has 13 residues. Germline-derived CDR1 and CDR2 are MDHEN and SYDVKM. CDR3 coding DNA: TGTGCCAGCAGCGGGGGTATCGTCTACGAGCAGTACTTC. Translating gives CASSGGIVYEQYF.

The chain combines TRBV7-9 with TRBJ2-3; 12 nucleotides match TRBD2. This CDR3 comprises 16 residues. Germline V lookup: CDR1 SEHNR, CDR2 FQNEAQ (reference sequence). Unmatched junction bases numbered 2, after V lost 1 base and J lost 3 bases. The CDR3 sequence: CASSLGLAGGTDTQYF. CDR3 sequence (DNA): TGTGCCAGCAGCTTAGGGCTAGCGGGAGGGACAGATACGCAGTATTTT. Complete variable domain (other parts from reference TRBV7-9 and TRBJ2-3): DTGVSQNPRHKITKRGQNVTFRCDPISEHNRLYWYRQTLGQGPEFLTYFQNEAQLEKSRLLSDRFSAERPKGSFSTLEIQRTEQGDSAMYLCASSLGLAGGTDTQYFGPGTRLTVL.

J is TRBJ2-1 and V is TRBV7-9; 7 bases are a match to TRBD1. The germline gives CDR1 SEHNR, CDR2 FQNEAQ (reference sequence). J was trimmed by 5 bases and V by 6 bases; bases with no gene match: 4. The CDR3 extends over 13 amino acids. This CDR3 is CASRKTGDNEQFF. The CDR3 region has the DNA TGTGCCAGCAGGAAAACAGGGGACAATGAGCAGTTCTTC.

The chain uses TRBV12-3 or TRBV12-4 and TRBJ2-1; maybe TRBD2 (5 bases). V gave up 4 bases and J gave up 7 bases, with 11 bases separating them. This CDR3 has 13 residues. The CDR3 DNA reads TGTGCCAGCAGTTCGGTCCCGGGGAATGAGCAGTTCTTC. Amino acid sequence: CASSSVPGNEQFF.